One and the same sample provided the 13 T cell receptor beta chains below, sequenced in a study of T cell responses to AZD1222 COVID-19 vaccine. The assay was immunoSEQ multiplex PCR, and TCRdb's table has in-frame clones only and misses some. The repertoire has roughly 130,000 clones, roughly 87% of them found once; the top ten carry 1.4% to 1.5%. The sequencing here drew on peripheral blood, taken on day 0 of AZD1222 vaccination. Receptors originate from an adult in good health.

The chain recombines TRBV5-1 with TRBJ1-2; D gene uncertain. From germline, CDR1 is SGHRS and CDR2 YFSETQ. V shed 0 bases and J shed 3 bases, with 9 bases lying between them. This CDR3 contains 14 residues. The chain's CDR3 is CASSLVPEDYGYTF. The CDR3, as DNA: TGCGCCAGCAGCTTGGTTCCGGAGGACTATGGCTACACCTTC.

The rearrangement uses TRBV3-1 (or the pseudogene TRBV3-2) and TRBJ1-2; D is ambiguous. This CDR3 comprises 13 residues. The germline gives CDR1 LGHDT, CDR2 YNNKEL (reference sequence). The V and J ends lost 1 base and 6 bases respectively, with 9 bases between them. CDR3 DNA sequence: TGTGCCAGCAGCCAAGGACATATAAATGGCTACACCTTC. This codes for CASSQGHINGYTF.

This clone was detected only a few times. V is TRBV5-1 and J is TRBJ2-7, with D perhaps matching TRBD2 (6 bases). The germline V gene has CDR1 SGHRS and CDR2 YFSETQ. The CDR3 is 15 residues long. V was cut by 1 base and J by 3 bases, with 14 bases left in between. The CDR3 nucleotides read TGCGCCAGCAGCTTGCAAGCTAGCGCCAACTACGAGCAGTACTTC. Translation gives CASSLQASANYEQYF.

In nucleotides, the CDR3 is TGTGCCAGCAGCCCCCGTGAGGGGTCGGCTGGAAACACCATATATTTT. The encoded protein is CASSPREGSAGNTIYF. V usage is TRBV21-1 and J usage is TRBJ1-3. TRBV21-1 is a documented pseudogene. The CDR3 extends over 16 amino acids.

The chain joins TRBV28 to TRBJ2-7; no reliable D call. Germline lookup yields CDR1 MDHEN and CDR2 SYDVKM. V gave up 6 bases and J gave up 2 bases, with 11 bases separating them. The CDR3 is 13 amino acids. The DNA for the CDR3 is TGTGCCAGCAGAGGGCAAGTTACCTACGAGCAGTACTTC. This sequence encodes CASRGQVTYEQYF.

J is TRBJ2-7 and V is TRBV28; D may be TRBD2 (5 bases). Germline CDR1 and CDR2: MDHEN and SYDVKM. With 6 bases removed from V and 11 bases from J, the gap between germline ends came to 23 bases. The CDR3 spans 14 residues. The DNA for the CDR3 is TGTGCCAGCAGCCTACGAGGGCCGCGGACCCAGGAGTACTTC. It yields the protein CASSLRGPRTQEYF.

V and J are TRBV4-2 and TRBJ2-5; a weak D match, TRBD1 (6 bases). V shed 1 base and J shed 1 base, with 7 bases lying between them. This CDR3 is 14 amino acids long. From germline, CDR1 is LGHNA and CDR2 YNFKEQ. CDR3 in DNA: TGTGCCAGCAGCCAAGGACAGGCCCAAGAGACCCAGTACTTC. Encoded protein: CASSQGQAQETQYF.

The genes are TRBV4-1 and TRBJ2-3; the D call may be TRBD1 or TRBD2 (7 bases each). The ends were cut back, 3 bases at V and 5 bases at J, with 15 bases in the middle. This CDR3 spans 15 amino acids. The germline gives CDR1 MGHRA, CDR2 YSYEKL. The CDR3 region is CASSHSRGGEDTQYF. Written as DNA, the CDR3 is TGCGCCAGCAGCCATTCCAGGGGGGGCGAAGATACGCAGTATTTT.

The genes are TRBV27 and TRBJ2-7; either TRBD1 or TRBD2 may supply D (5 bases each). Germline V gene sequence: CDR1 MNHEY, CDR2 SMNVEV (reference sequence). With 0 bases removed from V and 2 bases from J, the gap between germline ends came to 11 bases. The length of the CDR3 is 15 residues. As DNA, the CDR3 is TGTGCCAGCAGTTTATCCCCCGGGGCCGCCTACGAGCAGTACTTC. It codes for CASSLSPGAAYEQYF.

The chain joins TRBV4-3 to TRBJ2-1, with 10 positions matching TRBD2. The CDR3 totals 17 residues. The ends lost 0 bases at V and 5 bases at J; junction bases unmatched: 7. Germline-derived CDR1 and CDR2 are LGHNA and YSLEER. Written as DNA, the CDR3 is TGCGCCAGCAGCCAAGATAGCAGCGGGGGGGCCCACAATGAGCAGTTCTTC. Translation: CASSQDSSGGAHNEQFF.

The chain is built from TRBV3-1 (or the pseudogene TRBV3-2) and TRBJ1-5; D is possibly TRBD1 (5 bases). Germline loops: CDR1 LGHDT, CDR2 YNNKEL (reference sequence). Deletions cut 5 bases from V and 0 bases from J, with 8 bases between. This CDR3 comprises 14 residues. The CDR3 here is CASSSRGSNQPQHF. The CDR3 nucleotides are TGTGCCAGCAGCTCGAGGGGTAGCAATCAGCCCCAGCATTTT.

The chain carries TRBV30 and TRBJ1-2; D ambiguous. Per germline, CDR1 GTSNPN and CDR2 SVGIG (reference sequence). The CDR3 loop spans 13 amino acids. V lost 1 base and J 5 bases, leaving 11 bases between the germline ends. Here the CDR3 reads CAWSGGGHYGYTF. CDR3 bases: TGTGCCTGGAGTGGGGGAGGCCATTATGGCTACACCTTC.

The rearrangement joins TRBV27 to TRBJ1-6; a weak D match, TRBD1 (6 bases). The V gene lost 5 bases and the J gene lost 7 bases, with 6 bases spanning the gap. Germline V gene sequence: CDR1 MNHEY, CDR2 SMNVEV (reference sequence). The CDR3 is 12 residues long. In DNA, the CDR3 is TGTGCCAGCAGTACAGGGAATTCACCCCTCCACTTT. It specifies CASSTGNSPLHF.